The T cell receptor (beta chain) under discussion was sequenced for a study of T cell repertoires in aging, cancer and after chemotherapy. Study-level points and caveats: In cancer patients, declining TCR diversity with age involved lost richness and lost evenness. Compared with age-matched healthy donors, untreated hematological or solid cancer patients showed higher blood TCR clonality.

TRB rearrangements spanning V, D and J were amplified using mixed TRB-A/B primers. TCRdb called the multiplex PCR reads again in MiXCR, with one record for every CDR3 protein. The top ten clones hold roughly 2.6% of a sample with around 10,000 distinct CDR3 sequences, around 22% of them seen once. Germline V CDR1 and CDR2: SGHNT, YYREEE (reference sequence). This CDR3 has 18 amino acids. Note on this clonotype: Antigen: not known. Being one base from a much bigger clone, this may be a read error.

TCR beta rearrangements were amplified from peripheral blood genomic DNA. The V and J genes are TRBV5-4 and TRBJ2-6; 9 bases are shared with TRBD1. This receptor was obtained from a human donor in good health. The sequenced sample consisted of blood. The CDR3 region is CASSSMRDRDTGSNVLTF. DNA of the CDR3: TGTGCCAGCAGCTCGATGCGGGACAGGGATACTGGGTCCAACGTCCTGACTTTC.